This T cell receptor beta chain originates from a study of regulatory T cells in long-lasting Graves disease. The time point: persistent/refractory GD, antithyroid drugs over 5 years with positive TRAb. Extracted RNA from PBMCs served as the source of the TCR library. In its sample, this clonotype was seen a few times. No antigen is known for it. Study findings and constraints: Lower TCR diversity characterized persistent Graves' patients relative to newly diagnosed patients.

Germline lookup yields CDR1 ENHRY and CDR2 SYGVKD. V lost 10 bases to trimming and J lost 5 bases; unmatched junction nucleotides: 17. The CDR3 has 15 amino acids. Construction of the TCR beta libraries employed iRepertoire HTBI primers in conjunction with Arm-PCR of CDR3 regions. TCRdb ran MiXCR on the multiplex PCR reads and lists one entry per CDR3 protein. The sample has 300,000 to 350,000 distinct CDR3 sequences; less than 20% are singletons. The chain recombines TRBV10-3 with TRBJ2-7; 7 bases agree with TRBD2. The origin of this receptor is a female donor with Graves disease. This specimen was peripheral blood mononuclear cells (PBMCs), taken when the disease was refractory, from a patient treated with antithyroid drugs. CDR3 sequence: CATDGGGAGGDEQYF. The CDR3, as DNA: TGTGCCACCGATGGGGGGGGAGCGGGCGGCGACGAGCAGTACTTC.